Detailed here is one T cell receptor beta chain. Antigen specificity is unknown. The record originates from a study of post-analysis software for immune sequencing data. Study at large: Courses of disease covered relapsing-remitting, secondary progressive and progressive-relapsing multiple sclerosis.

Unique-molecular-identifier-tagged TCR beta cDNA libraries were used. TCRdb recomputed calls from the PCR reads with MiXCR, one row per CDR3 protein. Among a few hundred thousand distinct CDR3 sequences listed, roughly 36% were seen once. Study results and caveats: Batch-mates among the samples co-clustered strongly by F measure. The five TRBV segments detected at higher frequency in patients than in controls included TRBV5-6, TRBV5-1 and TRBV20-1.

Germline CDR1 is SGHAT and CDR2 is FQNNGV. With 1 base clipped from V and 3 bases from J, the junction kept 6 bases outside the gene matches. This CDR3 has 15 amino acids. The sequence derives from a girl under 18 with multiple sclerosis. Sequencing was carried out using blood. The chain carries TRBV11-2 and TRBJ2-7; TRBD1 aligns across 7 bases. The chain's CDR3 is CASSLGPGGSYEQYF. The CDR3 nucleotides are TGTGCCAGCAGCTTAGGACCAGGGGGAAGCTACGAGCAGTACTTC.